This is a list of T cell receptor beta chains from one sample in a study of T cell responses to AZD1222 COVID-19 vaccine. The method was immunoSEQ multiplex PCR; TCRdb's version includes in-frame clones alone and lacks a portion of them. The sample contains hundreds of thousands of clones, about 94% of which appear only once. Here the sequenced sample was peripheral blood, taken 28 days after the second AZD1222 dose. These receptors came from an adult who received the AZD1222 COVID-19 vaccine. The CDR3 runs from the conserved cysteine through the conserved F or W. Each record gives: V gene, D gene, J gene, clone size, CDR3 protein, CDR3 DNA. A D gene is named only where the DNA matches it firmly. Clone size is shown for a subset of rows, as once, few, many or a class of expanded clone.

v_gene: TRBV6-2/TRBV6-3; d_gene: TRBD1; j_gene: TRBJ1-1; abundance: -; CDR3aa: CASSYSADRVSQAFF; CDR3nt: TGTGCCAGCAGTTACTCGGCGGACAGGGTGTCCCAAGCTTTCTTT
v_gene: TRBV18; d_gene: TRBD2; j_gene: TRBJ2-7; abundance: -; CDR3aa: CASSPPVRELREQYF; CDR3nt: TGTGCCAGCTCACCACCGGTGCGGGAGCTTCGCGAGCAGTACTTC
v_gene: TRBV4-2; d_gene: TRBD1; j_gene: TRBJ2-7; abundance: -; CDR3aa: CASSQEGTGGSYEQYF; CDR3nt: TGTGCCAGCAGCCAAGAGGGGACAGGGGGCTCCTACGAGCAGTACTTC
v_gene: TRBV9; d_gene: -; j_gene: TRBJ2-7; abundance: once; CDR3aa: CASSPLMSSYEQYF; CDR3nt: TGTGCCAGCAGCCCCCTCATGAGCTCCTACGAGCAGTACTTC
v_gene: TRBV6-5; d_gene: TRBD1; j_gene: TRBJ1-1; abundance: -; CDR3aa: CASRSGQARGEAFF; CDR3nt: TGTGCCAGCAGATCGGGACAGGCAAGGGGGGAAGCTTTCTTT
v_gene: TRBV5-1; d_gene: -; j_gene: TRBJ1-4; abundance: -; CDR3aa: CASRPGNIREKLFF; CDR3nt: TGCGCCAGCAGACCGGGGAACATCCGTGAAAAACTGTTTTTT
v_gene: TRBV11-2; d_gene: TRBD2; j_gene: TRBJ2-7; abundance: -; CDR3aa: CASSSLSGRLPTYEQYF; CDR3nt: TGTGCCAGCAGCTCGCTAAGCGGGAGGCTCCCAACCTACGAGCAGTACTTC
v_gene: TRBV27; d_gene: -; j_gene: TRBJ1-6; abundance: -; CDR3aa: CASKFTLGSNSPLHF; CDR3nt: TGTGCCAGCAAGTTTACGCTTGGGTCCAATTCACCCCTCCACTTT
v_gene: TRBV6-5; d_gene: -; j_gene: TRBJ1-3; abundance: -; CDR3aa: CASSPGGRNTIYF; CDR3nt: TGTGCCAGCAGCCCGGGGGGGAGGAACACCATATATTTT
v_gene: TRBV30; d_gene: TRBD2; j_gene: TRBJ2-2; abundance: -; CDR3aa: CAWSAGGGLFF; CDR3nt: TGTGCCTGGAGTGCGGGAGGGGGGCTGTTTTTT
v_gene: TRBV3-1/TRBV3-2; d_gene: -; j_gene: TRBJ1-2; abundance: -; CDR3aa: CASSQDLGSPNYGYTF; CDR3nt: TGTGCCAGCAGCCAAGATCTCGGGTCTCCTAACTATGGCTACACCTTC
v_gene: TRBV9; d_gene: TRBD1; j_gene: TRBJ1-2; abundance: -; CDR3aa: CASSVGGQAFYGYTF; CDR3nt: TGTGCCAGCAGCGTAGGGGGACAGGCCTTCTATGGCTACACCTTC
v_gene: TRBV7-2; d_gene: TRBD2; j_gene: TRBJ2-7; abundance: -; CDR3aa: CASSPRGLAGAYHEQYF; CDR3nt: TGTGCCAGCAGCCCAAGAGGGTTAGCGGGAGCATACCACGAGCAGTACTTC
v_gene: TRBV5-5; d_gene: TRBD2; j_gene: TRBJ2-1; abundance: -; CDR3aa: CASSVGTSGYNEQFF; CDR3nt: TGTGCCAGCAGCGTAGGGACTAGCGGATACAATGAGCAGTTCTTC
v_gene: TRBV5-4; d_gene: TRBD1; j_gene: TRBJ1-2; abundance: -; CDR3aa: CASSLADRGNYGYTF; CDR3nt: TGTGCCAGCAGCTTGGCGGACAGGGGGAACTATGGCTACACCTTC
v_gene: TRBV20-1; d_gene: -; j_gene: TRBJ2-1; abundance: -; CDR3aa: CSASQGGYNEQFF; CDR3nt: TGCAGTGCTAGTCAGGGGGGATACAATGAGCAGTTCTTC
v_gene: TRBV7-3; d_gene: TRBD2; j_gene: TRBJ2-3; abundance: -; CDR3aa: CASSSGTRFFTDTQYF; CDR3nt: TGTGCCAGCAGCTCGGGGACTAGATTTTTCACAGATACGCAGTATTTT
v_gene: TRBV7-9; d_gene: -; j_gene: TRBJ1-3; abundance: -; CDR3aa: CASSSLIGTFGPRNTIYF; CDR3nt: TGTGCCAGCAGCTCACTAATCGGGACATTCGGTCCTCGAAACACCATATATTTT
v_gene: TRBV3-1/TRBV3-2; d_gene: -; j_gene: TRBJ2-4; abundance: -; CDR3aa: CASSQQMDIQYF; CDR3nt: TGTGCCAGCAGCCAGCAAATGGACATTCAGTACTTC
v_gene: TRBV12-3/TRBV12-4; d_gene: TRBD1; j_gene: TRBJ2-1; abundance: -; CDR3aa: CASSLSDRFLQFF; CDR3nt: TGTGCCAGCAGTTTATCGGACAGGTTTTTACAGTTCTTC
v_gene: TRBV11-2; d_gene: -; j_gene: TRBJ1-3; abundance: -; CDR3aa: CASSLVRGHGNTIYF; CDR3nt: TGTGCCAGCAGCTTAGTTCGGGGGCACGGAAACACCATATATTTT
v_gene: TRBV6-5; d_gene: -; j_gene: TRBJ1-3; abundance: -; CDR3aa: CASRATQDSGNTIYF; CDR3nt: TGTGCCAGCAGGGCCACCCAGGATTCCGGAAACACCATATATTTT
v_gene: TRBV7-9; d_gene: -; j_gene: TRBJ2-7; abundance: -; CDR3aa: CASSMGPGTYEQYF; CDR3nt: TGTGCCAGCAGCATGGGACCTGGGACTTACGAGCAGTACTTC
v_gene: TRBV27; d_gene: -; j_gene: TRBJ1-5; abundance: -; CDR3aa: CASSLRVPGGAQHF; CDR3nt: TGTGCCAGCAGTTTAAGGGTACCGGGGGGGGCCCAGCATTTT
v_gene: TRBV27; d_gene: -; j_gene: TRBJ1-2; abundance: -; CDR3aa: CASSYTRGTFGDGYTF; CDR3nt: TGTGCCAGCAGCTATACAAGGGGGACTTTCGGAGATGGCTACACCTTC
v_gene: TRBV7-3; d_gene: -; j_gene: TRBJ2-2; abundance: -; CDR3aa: CASSFQKTGELFF; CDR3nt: TGTGCCAGCAGCTTCCAGAAGACCGGGGAGCTGTTTTTT
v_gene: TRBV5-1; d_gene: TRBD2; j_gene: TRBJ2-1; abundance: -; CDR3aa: CASTFTAGGPEQFF; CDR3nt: TGCGCCAGCACGTTTACCGCGGGGGGTCCGGAGCAGTTCTTC
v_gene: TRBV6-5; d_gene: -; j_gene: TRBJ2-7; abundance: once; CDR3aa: CASSLFGYEQYF; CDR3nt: TGTGCCAGCAGTCTTTTTGGGTACGAGCAGTACTTC
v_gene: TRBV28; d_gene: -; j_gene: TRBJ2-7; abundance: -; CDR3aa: CASSLRYEQYF; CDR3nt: TGTGCCAGCAGTTTGAGGTACGAGCAGTACTTC
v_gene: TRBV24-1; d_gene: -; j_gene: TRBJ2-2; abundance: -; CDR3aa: CATAPDLNTGELFF; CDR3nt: TGTGCCACCGCGCCGGACCTAAACACCGGGGAGCTGTTTTTT
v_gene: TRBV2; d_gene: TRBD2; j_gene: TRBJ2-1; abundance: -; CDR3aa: CASSEAMTSINEQFF; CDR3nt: TGTGCCAGCAGTGAAGCGATGACTAGCATAAATGAGCAGTTCTTC
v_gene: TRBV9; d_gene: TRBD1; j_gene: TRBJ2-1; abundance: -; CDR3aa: CASSGRDRSYNEQFF; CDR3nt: TGTGCCAGCAGCGGCCGGGACAGATCCTACAATGAGCAGTTCTTC
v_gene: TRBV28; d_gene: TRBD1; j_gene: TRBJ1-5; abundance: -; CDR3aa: CASSLTTGGGQPQHF; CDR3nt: TGTGCCAGCAGTTTGACAACAGGGGGGGGGCAGCCCCAGCATTTT
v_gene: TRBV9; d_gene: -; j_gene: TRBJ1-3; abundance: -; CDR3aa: CASSPEVEVQGGNTIYF; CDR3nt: TGTGCCAGCAGCCCCGAAGTGGAAGTCCAAGGTGGAAACACCATATATTTT
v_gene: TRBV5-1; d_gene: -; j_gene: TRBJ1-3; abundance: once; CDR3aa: CASSPSPRSSGNTIYF; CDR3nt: TGCGCCAGCAGCCCAAGCCCCCGGAGCTCTGGAAACACCATATATTTT
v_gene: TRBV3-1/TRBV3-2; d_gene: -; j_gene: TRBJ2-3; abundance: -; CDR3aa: CASSPLGDTQYF; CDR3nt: TGTGCCAGCAGCCCCCTCGGGGATACGCAGTATTTT
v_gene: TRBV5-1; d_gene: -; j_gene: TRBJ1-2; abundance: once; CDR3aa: CASSVTTGPPEGYTF; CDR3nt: TGCGCCAGCAGTGTTACTACAGGGCCACCAGAAGGCTACACCTTC
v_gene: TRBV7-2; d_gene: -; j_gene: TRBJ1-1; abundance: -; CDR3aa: CASSKNPAYTEAFF; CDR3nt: TGTGCCAGCAGCAAAAACCCGGCTTACACTGAAGCTTTCTTT
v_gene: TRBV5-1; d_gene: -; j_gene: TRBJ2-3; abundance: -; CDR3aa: CASSFGSGGSTDTQYF; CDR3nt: TGCGCCAGCAGCTTTGGGTCCGGTGGGAGCACAGATACGCAGTATTTT
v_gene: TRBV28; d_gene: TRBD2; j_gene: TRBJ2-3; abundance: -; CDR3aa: CASRLGGLAHNTQYF; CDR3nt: TGTGCCAGCAGGTTAGGGGGACTAGCGCACAATACGCAGTATTTT
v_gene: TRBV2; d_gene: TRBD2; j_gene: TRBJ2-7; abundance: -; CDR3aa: CASSEARGATYEQYF; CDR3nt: TGTGCCAGCAGTGAAGCGCGGGGGGCCACCTACGAGCAGTACTTC